The 32 T cell receptor beta chains reported below all come from one sample, sequenced in a study of blood T cell repertoires in COVID-19. Profiling relied on immunoSEQ multiplex PCR, and the TCRdb table lists in-frame clones only, not all of them. This sample has a few hundred thousand clones; roughly 81% occur once, and the top ten carry 2.9%. The sample consisted of peripheral blood. The receptors were sampled from a man in his fifties who had recovered from COVID-19.

CDR3 residues: CASRRLRLAGGAGELFF. In DNA form, the CDR3 reads TGTGCAAGTCGCCGATTACGACTAGCGGGAGGGGCCGGGGAGCTGTTTTTT. The chain employs TRBV12-2 and TRBJ2-2; the DNA was not compared with TRBD2, the D call given in the table. TRBV12-2 represents a pseudogene. This CDR3 contains 17 residues.

Concerning this clone: This specimen includes other DNA sequences encoding the same CDR3. The chain employs TRBV10-3 and TRBJ2-3, with TRBD2 identical over 12 bases. Germline CDR1 ENHRY, CDR2 SYGVKD. This CDR3 has 15 residues. After removal of 1 base from V and 5 bases from J, the junction contained 1 base not matched to a gene. The CDR3 region is CAISEWGLAGDTQYF. The CDR3 DNA reads TGTGCCATCAGTGAGTGGGGACTAGCGGGAGATACGCAGTATTTT.

The V call is TRBV10-1, the J call TRBJ2-5; the match to TRBD2 covers 14 bases. The CDR3 extends over 16 amino acids. V trimming: 5 bases; J trimming: 5 bases; junction bases outside the gene matches: 7. Per the germline V gene, CDR1 is WNHNN and CDR2 is SYGVQD (reference sequence). The CDR3 loop reads CASSRGLAGVGETQYF. In DNA, the CDR3 is TGCGCCAGCAGTAGGGGACTAGCGGGAGTAGGGGAGACCCAGTACTTC.

The chain joins TRBV2 to TRBJ2-5; D gene unclear. This CDR3 has 15 residues. From germline, CDR1 is SNHLY and CDR2 FYNNEI. Trimming stripped 5 bases from V and 0 bases from J, with 13 bases between. This CDR3 reads CASSRDLLYQETQYF. Here the CDR3 DNA reads TGTGCCAGCAGTCGCGACTTACTATACCAAGAGACCCAGTACTTC.

The J gene is TRBJ1-2, the V gene TRBV9, with D perhaps matching TRBD1 (6 bases). The CDR3 is 14 residues long. Per the germline V gene, CDR1 is SGDLS and CDR2 is YYNGEE. The V gene lost 5 bases and the J gene lost 3 bases, with 14 bases spanning the gap. The CDR3 coding sequence is TGTGCCAGCAGGCGGGGGGGCTTAGACTATGGCTACACCTTC. The encoded protein is CASRRGGLDYGYTF.

The rearrangement uses TRBV30 and TRBJ1-6; D ambiguous. Germline V lookup: CDR1 GTSNPN, CDR2 SVGIG (reference sequence). V gave up 3 bases and J gave up 7 bases, with 16 bases separating them. The CDR3 covers 15 residues. In DNA, the CDR3 is TGTGCCTGGAGGCGTCTGAATGAGGGAAATTCACCCCTCCACTTT. It is translated as CAWRRLNEGNSPLHF.

The gene calls are TRBV19 and TRBJ1-5, with D unresolved. Trimming shortened V by 4 bases and J by 6 bases, and 10 bases separated the two germline ends. Germline V gene sequence: CDR1 LNHDA, CDR2 SQIVND (reference sequence). The CDR3 totals 13 residues. The CDR3 DNA sequence: TGTGCCAGTAGTAATAGACACAGTCAGCCCCAGCATTTT. It translates to CASSNRHSQPQHF. The complete variable domain, with remaining parts taken from reference TRBV19 and TRBJ1-5, reads DGGITQSPKYLFRKEGQNVTLSCEQNLNHDAMYWYRQDPGQGLRLIYYSQIVNDFQKGDIAEGYSVSREKKESFPLTVTSAQKNPTAFYLCASSNRHSQPQHFGDGTRLSIL.

This clone came up many times. This chain connects TRBV5-6 to TRBJ2-7; maybe TRBD1 (6 bases). V lost 3 bases, J lost 6 bases, and 13 bases lay in between. The CDR3 sequence is 13 residues long. CDR1 is SGHDT, CDR2 YYEEEE, per germline. The CDR3 loop reads CASSSRGSGEQYF. The CDR3 bases are TGTGCCAGCAGCTCCAGGGGATCAGGCGAGCAGTACTTC.

The count of this clone is one. The chain couples TRBV6-5 to TRBJ2-7; D may be TRBD1 (5 bases). This CDR3 region has 14 residues. Germline V lookup: CDR1 MNHEY, CDR2 SVGAGI. Trimming pared 5 bases from V and 7 bases from J, leaving 18 bases between. This CDR3 is CASSLSQGLSEQYF. The CDR3 region has the DNA TGTGCCAGCAGTCTCTCTCAGGGTCTCTCGGAGCAGTACTTC.

The J gene is TRBJ2-2, the V gene TRBV11-2; D is possibly TRBD1 (6 bases). The V end lost 5 bases, the J end lost 2 bases, and 12 bases lay between the germline ends. Germline CDR1 is SGHAT and CDR2 is FQNNGV. This CDR3 has 15 amino acids. CDR3 DNA: TGTGCCAGCAGCCCGGGACAAGTTAACACCGGGGAGCTGTTTTTT. Protein product: CASSPGQVNTGELFF. Full variable domain (missing parts from reference TRBV11-2 and TRBJ2-2): EAGVAQSPRYKIIEKRQSVAFWCNPISGHATLYWYQQILGQGPKLLIQFQNNGVVDDSQLPKDRFSAERLKGVDSTLKIQPAKLEDSAVYLCASSPGQVNTGELFFGEGSRLTVL.

The chain is built from TRBV18 and TRBJ2-6, with D unclear. V gave up 4 bases and J gave up 0 bases, with 13 bases separating them. The CDR3 extends over 17 amino acids. The germline CDR1 and CDR2 sequences are KGHSH and LQKENI. The CDR3 protein is CASSQVTPSSGANVLTF. As DNA, the CDR3 is TGTGCCAGCTCACAAGTGACTCCCAGCTCTGGGGCCAACGTCCTGACTTTC. Looking up the rest from reference TRBV18 and TRBJ2-6 gives the full variable domain: NAGVMQNPRHLVRRRGQEARLRCSPMKGHSHVYWYRQLPEEGLKFMVYLQKENIIDESGMPKERFSAEFPKEGPSILRIQQVVRGDSAAYFCASSQVTPSSGANVLTFGAGSRLTVL.

This chain joins TRBV10-2 and TRBJ1-1; 8 nucleotides align to TRBD1. CDR1 is WSHSY, CDR2 SAAADI, per germline. The CDR3 length is 15 residues. V lost 3 bases, J lost 6 bases, and 9 bases stayed unmatched. The CDR3 protein is CASSERRAGGAEAFF. The CDR3 bases are TGCGCCAGCAGTGAAAGGAGGGCAGGGGGCGCTGAAGCTTTCTTT.

The rearrangement links TRBV7-2 to TRBJ1-2, with TRBD1 matching over 8 bases. This CDR3 has 15 residues. The germline gives CDR1 SGHTA, CDR2 FQGNSA. The junction had 2 bases not matched to a gene; V was cut back by 0 bases and J by 2 bases. In DNA, the CDR3 is TGTGCCAGCAGCTTAGCTACAGGGGGGAACTATGGCTACACCTTC. It specifies CASSLATGGNYGYTF.

This rearrangement joins TRBV12-2 to TRBJ1-2; TRBD1, the table's D call, lacks a check against the DNA. TRBV12-2 is a pseudogene segment. The CDR3 is 17 residues long. In DNA, the CDR3 is TGTGCAAGTCGCTTAGCGGGTTGCTTTACTGGGGCCGGTGGCTACACCTTC. It translates to CASRLAGCFTGAGGYTF.

The genes are TRBV3-1 (or the pseudogene TRBV3-2) and TRBJ2-1; 11 bases agree with TRBD1. Germline V CDR1 and CDR2: LGHDT, YNNKEL (reference sequence). The V segment lost 5 bases and the J segment 2 bases; nucleotides outside the gene matches: 5. This CDR3 region has 16 residues. The CDR3 coding sequence is TGTGCCAGCAGCTCCCGGGACAGGGGGACCTACAATGAGCAGTTCTTC. Translation gives CASSSRDRGTYNEQFF.

The chain recombines TRBV19 with TRBJ1-5, with 7 bases matching TRBD1. This CDR3 has 17 amino acids. Looked up from germline, CDR1 is LNHDA and CDR2 is SQIVND (reference sequence). V was pared by 4 bases and J by 1 base, with 10 bases of the junction left unmatched. The CDR3 DNA reads as TGTGCCAGTAGTACCGTTCAGGGGGGAGTAAGCAATCAGCCCCAGCATTTT. It codes for CASSTVQGGVSNQPQHF.

The J gene is TRBJ1-3, the V gene TRBV30; possible D gene TRBD1, 5 bases. CDR1 is GTSNPN, CDR2 SVGIG, per germline (reference sequence). V was trimmed by 0 bases and J by 2 bases, leaving 11 bases between them. This CDR3 spans 15 amino acids. DNA of the CDR3: TGTGCCTGGAGTGTTGACAGCTCTACTGGAAACACCATATATTTT. Its translation: CAWSVDSSTGNTIYF. The full variable domain, with the rest looked up from reference TRBV30 and TRBJ1-3, is SQTIHQWPATLVQPVGSPLSLECTVEGTSNPNLYWYRQAAGRGLQLLFYSVGIGQISSEVPQNLSASRPQDRQFILSSKKLLLSDSGFYLCAWSVDSSTGNTIYFGEGSWLTVV.

The chain links TRBV9 to TRBJ2-1; 11 nucleotides agree with TRBD2. Germline CDR1 is SGDLS and CDR2 is YYNGEE. This CDR3 spans 16 amino acids. V gave up 4 bases and J gave up 4 bases; unmatched junction bases: 7. CDR3 in DNA: TGTGCCAGCAGCCGTATAGCGGGAGGGGGGTACAATGAGCAGTTCTTC. This sequence encodes CASSRIAGGGYNEQFF. Supplemented by reference TRBV9 and TRBJ2-1, the full variable domain reads DSGVTQTPKHLITATGQRVTLRCSPRSGDLSVYWYQQSLDQGLQFLIQYYNGEERAKGNILERFSAQQFPDLHSELNLSSLELGDSALYFCASSRIAGGGYNEQFFGPGTRLTVL.

The chain combines TRBV11-2 with TRBJ2-1; unclear D gene. Trimming removed 1 base from V and 7 bases from J, with 14 bases in between. The CDR3 is 15 residues long. Germline values: CDR1 SGHAT, CDR2 FQNNGV. The CDR3 is CASSLVTGFGNEQFF. CDR3 DNA: TGTGCCAGCAGCTTAGTCACGGGTTTCGGTAATGAGCAGTTCTTC.

The rearrangement uses TRBV2 and TRBJ2-7, with D hard to call. Germline V CDR1 and CDR2: SNHLY, FYNNEI. CDR3 size: 11 residues. Trimming left V 5 bases short and J 6 bases short, with 8 bases between. In DNA, the CDR3 is TGTGCCAGCAGTCCCCCGGGCGAGCAGTACTTC. Its protein product is CASSPPGEQYF. The complete variable domain, with remaining parts taken from reference TRBV2 and TRBJ2-7, reads EPEVTQTPSHQVTQMGQEVILRCVPISNHLYFYWYRQILGQKVEFLVSFYNNEISEKSEIFDDQFSVERPDGSNFTLKIRSTKLEDSAMYFCASSPPGEQYFGPGTRLTVT.

In this sample, this clone turned up a few times. V usage is TRBV28 and J usage is TRBJ1-2; 10 bases match TRBD1. The CDR3 contains 15 residues. V shed 10 bases and J 4 bases; nucleotides not matched to a gene: 12. Looked up from germline, CDR1 is MDHEN and CDR2 is SYDVKM. CDR3 coding DNA: TGTGCCACGGACAGGGGGAATAGTAGGGCCTATGGCTACACCTTC. Translated: CATDRGNSRAYGYTF.

This chain joins TRBV28 and TRBJ1-2; maybe TRBD1 (5 bases). The V gene lost 7 bases and the J gene lost 0 bases, with 18 bases spanning the gap. The CDR3 length is 16 residues. Germline V gene data show CDR1 as MDHEN and CDR2 as SYDVKM. DNA of the CDR3: TGTGCCAGCATCCTAAAAAGGGGCAACCCTAACTATGGCTACACCTTC. Translated, it gives CASILKRGNPNYGYTF.

The V call is TRBV19, the J call TRBJ1-1, with 7 nucleotides matching TRBD1. Losses at the gene ends were 4 bases for V and 1 base for J; bases not matched to a gene: 9. The CDR3 runs to 16 residues. Germline CDR1 LNHDA, CDR2 SQIVND (reference sequence). The CDR3 loop reads CASSKPRGPTNTEAFF. The CDR3 coding sequence is TGTGCCAGTAGTAAGCCAAGGGGGCCAACGAACACTGAAGCTTTCTTT.

The rearrangement joins TRBV14 to TRBJ1-2; tentatively, D is TRBD1 (6 bases). Per germline, CDR1 SGHDN and CDR2 FVKESK. The CDR3 runs 15 residues. V was cut by 0 bases and J by 7 bases, with 15 bases left in between. The CDR3 nucleotides read TGTGCCAGCAGCCAAGATATACTGGGGGCAGGTGGCTACACCTTC. Encoded protein: CASSQDILGAGGYTF.

This chain connects TRBV27 to TRBJ2-7, with TRBD1 as a possible D gene (8 bases). The CDR3 has 14 amino acids. V was clipped by 3 bases and J by 12 bases, with 21 bases between them. Germline V gene sequence: CDR1 MNHEY, CDR2 SMNVEV (reference sequence). CDR3 residues: CASSFRGQGLRTYF. The CDR3 DNA follows: TGTGCCAGCAGTTTTCGAGGACAGGGACTACGTACGTACTTC.

The chain employs TRBV20-1 and TRBJ2-7; D is undetermined. Germline CDR1 and CDR2: DFQATT and SNEGSKA (reference sequence). This CDR3 spans 11 amino acids. Trimming removed 7 bases from V and 4 bases from J, with 11 bases in between. This CDR3 is CSVGREYEQYF. The CDR3 bases are TGCAGTGTTGGGCGCGAGTACGAGCAGTACTTC.

The rearrangement uses TRBV27 and TRBJ2-7; TRBD2 aligns across 11 bases. Per germline, CDR1 MNHEY and CDR2 SMNVEV (reference sequence). This CDR3 comprises 15 residues. Trimming took 5 bases from V and 3 from J; bases not matched to a gene: 6. The CDR3: CASSPLAGVHYEQYF. The CDR3 DNA reads as TGTGCCAGCAGTCCACTAGCGGGAGTGCACTACGAGCAGTACTTC.

The rearrangement uses TRBV5-1 and TRBJ2-5; no reliable D call. The CDR3 covers 15 residues. V gave up 3 bases and J gave up 5 bases, with 17 bases separating them. Germline V lookup: CDR1 SGHRS, CDR2 YFSETQ. The CDR3 nucleotides are TGCGCCAGCAGCTCCCTCCCCCCTCCTCCTGAGACCCAGTACTTC. The encoded protein is CASSSLPPPPETQYF.

Only a few counts were recorded for this clone. The V call is TRBV15, the J call TRBJ1-5, with D possibly being TRBD1 (5 bases). Germline assignment: CDR1 LNHNV and CDR2 YYDKDF (reference sequence). Between the trimmed V and J ends, which lost 3 bases and 5 bases, there was a span of 11 bases. This CDR3 has 14 amino acids. The CDR3 DNA reads TGTGCCACCAGCAGCCGACAGATCCATCAGCCCCAGCATTTT. Encoded protein: CATSSRQIHQPQHF.

The chain's CDR3 is CAISDGLAGVYEQYF. In nucleotides, the CDR3 is TGTGCCATCAGTGACGGACTAGCGGGGGTCTACGAGCAGTACTTC. This chain joins TRBV10-3 and TRBJ2-7; 13 bases map to TRBD2. The CDR3 loop spans 15 amino acids. Per germline, CDR1 ENHRY and CDR2 SYGVKD. Losses at the gene ends were 3 bases for V and 3 bases for J; bases not matched to a gene: 2.

V is TRBV5-5 and J is TRBJ1-5; 8 bases align to TRBD1. The ends lost 4 bases at V and 2 bases at J; junction bases unmatched: 8. CDR1 is SGHKS and CDR2 is YYEKEE in the germline V gene (reference sequence). The CDR3 covers 16 residues. The CDR3 here is CASSRLPGQGNQPQHF. The CDR3 nucleotides are TGTGCCAGCAGCCGTCTGCCGGGACAGGGCAATCAGCCCCAGCATTTT.

This rearrangement joins TRBV28 to TRBJ2-1; 8 nucleotides line up with TRBD1. This CDR3 region has 16 residues. Germline CDR1 and CDR2: MDHEN and SYDVKM. Trimming at V came to 6 bases and at J to 0 bases, leaving 7 bases not matched to a gene. CDR3 in DNA: TGTGCCAGCAGCACACAGGGGGAGAGCTCCTACAATGAGCAGTTCTTC. This codes for CASSTQGESSYNEQFF.